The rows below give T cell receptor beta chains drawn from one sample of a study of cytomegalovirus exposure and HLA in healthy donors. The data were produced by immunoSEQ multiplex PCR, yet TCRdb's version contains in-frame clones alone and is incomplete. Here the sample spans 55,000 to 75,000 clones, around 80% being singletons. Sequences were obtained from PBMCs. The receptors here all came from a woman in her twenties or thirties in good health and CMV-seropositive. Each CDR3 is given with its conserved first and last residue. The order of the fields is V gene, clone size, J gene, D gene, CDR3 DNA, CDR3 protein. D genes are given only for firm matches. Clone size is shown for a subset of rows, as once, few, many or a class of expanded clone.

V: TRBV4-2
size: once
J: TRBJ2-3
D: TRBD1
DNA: TGTGCCAGCAGTCAAGATCGGGGACAGGGGGTAGATACGCAGTATTTT
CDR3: CASSQDRGQGVDTQYF

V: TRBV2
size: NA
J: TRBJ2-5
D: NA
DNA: TGTGCCAGCAGGGCTAGGGGGGAGGGAGAGACCCAGTACTTC
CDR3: CASRARGEGETQYF

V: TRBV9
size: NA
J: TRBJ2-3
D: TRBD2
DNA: TGTGCCAGCAGCCTAGCGGGAGGGATTAGCACAGATACGCAGTATTTT
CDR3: CASSLAGGISTDTQYF

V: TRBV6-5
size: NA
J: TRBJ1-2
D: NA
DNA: TGTGCCAGCAGTTCGACACAGCCCTATGGCTACACCTTC
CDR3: CASSSTQPYGYTF

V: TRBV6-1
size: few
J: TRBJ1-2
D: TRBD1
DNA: TGTGCCAGCAGTGAAGCGGGGGGGACAGGGCGGGGAAATAACTATGGCTACACCTTC
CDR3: CASSEAGGTGRGNNYGYTF

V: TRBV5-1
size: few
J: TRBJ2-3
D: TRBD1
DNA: TGCGCCAGCAGCTTGGGGCCCGGGACAGGGGAGTATTTT
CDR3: CASSLGPGTGEYF

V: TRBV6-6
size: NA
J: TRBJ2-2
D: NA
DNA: TGTGCCAGCCAAACAGCCAACACCGGGGAGCTGTTTTTT
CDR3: CASQTANTGELFF

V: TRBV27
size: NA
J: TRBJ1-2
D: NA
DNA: TGTGCCAGCAGTTTCGTGGCAGACTATGGCTACACCTTC
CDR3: CASSFVADYGYTF

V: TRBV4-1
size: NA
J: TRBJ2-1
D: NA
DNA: TGCGCCAGCAGCCATCCCCTAGGGGGGGGGACTGAGCAGTTCTTC
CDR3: CASSHPLGGGTEQFF

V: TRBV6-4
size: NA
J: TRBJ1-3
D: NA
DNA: TGTGCCAGCAGCGACGGTTTCCGAAGCTCCTCTGGAAACACCATATATTTT
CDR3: CASSDGFRSSSGNTIYF

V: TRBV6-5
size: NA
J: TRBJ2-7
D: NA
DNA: TGTGCCAGCAGTTCTCTAGGTGAGCAGTACTTC
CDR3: CASSSLGEQYF

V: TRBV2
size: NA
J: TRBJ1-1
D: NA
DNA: TGTGCCAGCAGGGGCCCGGCGCAGAACACTGAAGCTTTCTTT
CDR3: CASRGPAQNTEAFF

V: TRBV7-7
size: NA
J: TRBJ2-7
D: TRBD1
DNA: TGTGCTAGCAGCGCAGGGACAGTGCCCTCGGGGGAGCAGTACTTC
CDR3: CASSAGTVPSGEQYF

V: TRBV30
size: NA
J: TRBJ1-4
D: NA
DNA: TGTGCCTGGAGTGTACCGGGCCCGGGAGGGGAAAAACTGTTTTTT
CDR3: CAWSVPGPGGEKLFF

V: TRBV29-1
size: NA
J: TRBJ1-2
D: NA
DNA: TGCAGCGTTGGGCTTGGGGCAGCAGGCTACACCTTC
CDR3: CSVGLGAAGYTF

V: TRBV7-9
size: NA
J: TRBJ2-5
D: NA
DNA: TGTGCCAGCAGCCCAGGGGGGACGGGGCAAGAGACCCAGTACTTC
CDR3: CASSPGGTGQETQYF

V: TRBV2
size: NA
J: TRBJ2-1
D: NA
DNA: TGTGCCAGCCAGCGCGGGGTTATCGTCTACAATGAGCAGTTCTTC
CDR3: CASQRGVIVYNEQFF